Each of the 23 T cell receptor beta chains below was sequenced from the same sample in a study of blood T cell repertoires in COVID-19. Clones were sequenced by immunoSEQ multiplex PCR, and TCRdb holds only the in-frame ones, with some missing. The table has 13,000 or so clones, 90% seen once; the top ten hold 20%. The sample taken for sequencing was peripheral blood. These receptors all stem from a human donor with active COVID-19. The donor label of this sample is uncertain.

This chain joins TRBV19 and TRBJ1-1, with unresolved D. The V end was cut by 4 bases, the J end by 5 bases, with 8 bases between. CDR1 and CDR2 from the germline V gene are LNHDA and SQIVND (reference sequence). This CDR3 contains 12 residues. The CDR3 DNA reads TGTGCCAGTAGTAGGAGGATGACTGAAGCTTTCTTT. It codes for CASSRRMTEAFF.

V is TRBV7-9 and J is TRBJ2-7, with a weak D call TRBD1 (6 bases). V was trimmed by 8 bases and J by 3 bases, leaving 14 bases between them. CDR1 and CDR2 from the germline V gene are SEHNR and FQNEAQ (reference sequence). CDR3 length equals 13 residues. CDR3: CASARAQGYEQYF. In DNA, the CDR3 is TGTGCCAGCGCCCGGGCACAGGGCTACGAGCAGTACTTC.

J is TRBJ2-1 and V is TRBV5-6; D is uncertain. This CDR3 comprises 16 residues. Trimming removed 0 bases at V and 7 bases at J, with 17 bases between. CDR1 and CDR2 from the germline V gene are SGHDT and YYEEEE. CDR3 sequence: CASSLDGVKLKNEQFF. The CDR3 nucleotides read TGTGCCAGCAGCTTGGACGGAGTGAAATTGAAGAATGAGCAGTTCTTC.

The chain employs TRBV10-3 and TRBJ2-2; D perhaps matches TRBD2 (7 bases). Germline V gene data show CDR1 as ENHRY and CDR2 as SYGVKD. Trimming took off 5 bases at V and 7 bases at J, with 17 bases between the two ends. The CDR3 length is 15 residues. The CDR3 region is CAISPGGGQGGELFF. For the CDR3, the DNA is TGTGCCATCAGTCCGGGCGGGGGCCAAGGCGGGGAGCTGTTTTTT.

V is TRBV5-6 and J is TRBJ2-2; TRBD2 matches 7 bases. V was clipped by 2 bases and J by 5 bases; unmatched bases: 9. Germline V gives CDR1 SGHDT, CDR2 YYEEEE. The length of the CDR3 is 16 residues. CDR3: CASSFRRLALTGELFF. The DNA of the CDR3 is TGTGCCAGCAGCTTTCGGCGACTAGCATTAACCGGGGAGCTGTTTTTT.

The chain joins TRBV5-8 to TRBJ2-6, with 7 bases that match TRBD1. This CDR3 is 16 amino acids long. The germline CDR1 and CDR2 sequences are SGHTS and YDEGEE. V gave up 4 bases and J gave up 0 bases; unmatched junction bases: 4. CDR3 nucleotide sequence: TGTGCCAGCAGCCGGACAGGAAACTCTGGGGCCAACGTCCTGACTTTC. Its translation is CASSRTGNSGANVLTF.

The gene calls are TRBV19 and TRBJ2-7; 7 nucleotides line up with TRBD2. The CDR3 consists of 14 residues. V lost 5 bases and J lost 4; bases outside the gene matches: 8. The V gene's germline CDR1 is LNHDA and CDR2 SQIVND (reference sequence). The CDR3 sequence: CASSSRLAAYEQYF. CDR3 coding DNA: TGTGCCAGTAGTTCCAGACTAGCTGCTTACGAGCAGTACTTC.

This clone was seen a few times. The chain recombines TRBV12-3 or TRBV12-4 with TRBJ2-1; tentative D call: TRBD2 (5 bases). V dropped 6 bases and J dropped 4 bases, with 10 bases sitting between them. The length of the CDR3 is 13 residues. The CDR3, as DNA: TGTGCCAGCAGATTCAGGACTTACAATGAGCAGTTCTTC. It specifies CASRFRTYNEQFF.

The genes are TRBV10-1 and TRBJ2-3, with TRBD2 identical over 8 bases. The germline CDR1 and CDR2 sequences are WNHNN and SYGVQD (reference sequence). After removal of 8 bases from V and 1 base from J, the junction contained 5 bases not matched to a gene. CDR3 length: 14 residues. The CDR3 DNA sequence: TGCGCCAGCGGCGTTAGCGGGGGCACAGATACGCAGTATTTT. It encodes CASGVSGGTDTQYF.

The chain has TRBV27 and TRBJ1-2; D is possibly TRBD1 (5 bases). The germline V gene has CDR1 MNHEY and CDR2 SMNVEV (reference sequence). The CDR3 has 15 residues. Trimming cost V 1 base and J 7 bases, with 16 bases left between them. The CDR3 reads CASSLLEGGVGGYTF. CDR3 sequence (DNA): TGTGCCAGCAGTTTATTAGAGGGAGGGGTGGGTGGCTACACCTTC.

V gene TRBV7-2 combines with J gene TRBJ1-1, with D perhaps TRBD1 (6 bases). The CDR3 is 14 amino acids. V was cut by 5 bases and J by 7 bases, with 17 bases left in between. Germline V gene data show CDR1 as SGHTA and CDR2 as FQGNSA. The CDR3 region is CASSQPWGLSEAFF. The CDR3 nucleotides are TGTGCCAGCAGCCAGCCCTGGGGGCTAAGTGAAGCTTTCTTT.

This chain uses TRBV5-1 with TRBJ2-6, with TRBD1 matching 9 bases. This CDR3 is 15 amino acids long. Germline V gives CDR1 SGHRS, CDR2 YFSETQ. The V gene end was trimmed by 5 bases and the J gene end by 2 bases; junction bases not matched to a gene: 2. CDR3 region: CASRRDRAGANVLTF. The DNA of the CDR3 is TGCGCCAGCAGAAGGGACAGGGCTGGGGCCAACGTCCTGACTTTC.

The chain employs TRBV5-1 and TRBJ1-1, with 10 positions matching TRBD1. The J segment lost 6 bases and the V segment lost 0 bases, leaving 2 bases of the junction unmatched. Germline loops: CDR1 SGHRS, CDR2 YFSETQ. This CDR3 region has 14 residues. The CDR3 is CASSLGQGASEAFF. DNA of the CDR3: TGCGCCAGCAGCTTGGGACAGGGGGCCTCTGAAGCTTTCTTT.

The chain uses TRBV7-2 and TRBJ2-5; a possible D gene is TRBD2 (5 bases). Trimming took off 0 bases at V and 4 bases at J, with 12 bases between the two ends. The CDR3 extends over 15 amino acids. Germline V CDR1 and CDR2: SGHTA, FQGNSA. CDR3 DNA: TGTGCCAGCAGCTTAGCGCCGGGAATGGGAGAGACCCAGTACTTC. Translation gives CASSLAPGMGETQYF.

This rearrangement joins TRBV20-1 to TRBJ1-6, with a weak D call TRBD1 (5 bases). V was trimmed by 3 bases and J by 1 base, leaving 13 bases between them. The CDR3 is made up of 16 amino acids. CDR1 DFQATT and CDR2 SNEGSKA come from the germline V gene (reference sequence). DNA of the CDR3: TGCAGTGCTAGTATTGGGGGGGAGTCCTATAATTCACCCCTCCACTTT. Its translation is CSASIGGESYNSPLHF.

This rearrangement joins TRBV9 to TRBJ1-1; D is undetermined. V lost 1 base to trimming and J lost 2 bases, with 9 bases between them. The CDR3 runs 14 residues. CDR1 is SGDLS and CDR2 is YYNGEE in the germline V gene. This chain's CDR3 is CASSVSPSNTEAFF. CDR3 nucleotides: TGTGCCAGCAGCGTAAGCCCGAGTAACACTGAAGCTTTCTTT.

The V gene is TRBV5-1, the J gene TRBJ1-6; 8 bases align to TRBD1. The V gene's germline CDR1 is SGHRS and CDR2 YFSETQ. The V and J ends lost 4 bases and 8 bases, in that order; junction bases with no gene match: 5. The CDR3 sequence is 14 residues long. CDR3 in amino acids: CASSAGQVDSPLHF. The CDR3 region has the DNA TGCGCCAGCAGCGCGGGACAGGTAGATTCACCCCTCCACTTT.

The chain couples TRBV14 to TRBJ1-5; 9 bases match TRBD1. The CDR3 is 20 amino acids. CDR1 SGHDN and CDR2 FVKESK come from the germline V gene. The V segment lost 4 bases and the J segment 6 bases; nucleotides outside the gene matches: 22. CDR3 nucleotide sequence: TGTGCCAGCAGCCTTTGTGCCGAAAGCCTCCGGGACAGGGACCTTCAGCCCCAGCATTTT. It specifies CASSLCAESLRDRDLQPQHF.

The chain couples TRBV7-2 to TRBJ2-1, with TRBD2 matching 12 bases. Losses at the gene ends were 5 bases for V and 0 bases for J; bases not matched to a gene: 8. Germline V gene lookup returns CDR1 SGHTA and CDR2 FQGNSA. This CDR3 is 18 amino acids long. The CDR3 DNA sequence: TGTGCCAGCAGCCCTCGGACTAGCGGGGCCTTCTCCTACAATGAGCAGTTCTTC. Translation gives CASSPRTSGAFSYNEQFF.

The J gene is TRBJ2-1, the V gene TRBV7-2; no firm D call. In germline, CDR1 is SGHTA, CDR2 FQGNSA. The germline V and J ends were trimmed by 1 base and 1 base, with 5 bases remaining between them. The CDR3 covers 14 residues. The CDR3 DNA follows: TGTGCCAGCAGCTTAGACCAGTCCTACAATGAGCAGTTCTTC. It is translated as CASSLDQSYNEQFF. Full variable domain (rest looked up from reference TRBV7-2 and TRBJ2-1): GAGVSQSPSNKVTEKGKDVELRCDPISGHTALYWYRQSLGQGLEFLIYFQGNSAPDKSGLPSDRFSAERTGGSVSTLTIQRTQQEDSAVYLCASSLDQSYNEQFFGPGTRLTVL.

The CDR3 DNA reads TGTGCCAGCAGTGGGGGCTGGGAGACCCAGTACTTC. Its translation is CASSGGWETQYF. The V call is TRBV25-1, the J call TRBJ2-5, with D perhaps matching TRBD1 (5 bases). The germline CDR1 and CDR2 sequences are MGHDK and SYGVNS. This CDR3 has 12 amino acids. With 4 bases removed from V and 5 bases from J, the gap between germline ends came to 8 bases.

V usage is TRBV7-6 and J usage is TRBJ2-3, with TRBD1 matching over 7 bases. Germline V gene lookup returns CDR1 SGHVS and CDR2 FNYEAQ. The CDR3 totals 15 residues. J was trimmed by 2 bases and V by 5 bases; bases with no gene match: 7. CDR3 in DNA: TGTGCCAGCAGCGGAAGAGACAGGGTCACAGATACGCAGTATTTT. As protein: CASSGRDRVTDTQYF.

V gene TRBV18 combines with J gene TRBJ2-7; no clear D. V was shortened by 5 bases and J by 2 bases, with 13 bases between the two germline ends. The CDR3 has 14 amino acids. Germline V gives CDR1 KGHSH, CDR2 LQKENI. The CDR3 loop is CASSSVAGTYEQYF. The CDR3 DNA reads as TGTGCCAGCTCAAGTGTTGCAGGTACCTACGAGCAGTACTTC.